This T cell receptor beta chain was sequenced in a study of blood T cells in healthy people across ages. Next came a second PCR, run for about 7 to 11 cycles, which used a sample-barcoded 5' primer along with a J-beta primer mix. TCRdb recomputed calls from the 5' RACE reads with MiXCR, one row per CDR3 protein. The top ten clones hold approximately 10% of a sample with roughly 1,500,000 distinct CDR3 sequences, roughly 32% of them seen once. Germline V gene data show CDR1 as LGHDT and CDR2 as YNNKEL (reference sequence). The CDR3 runs 11 residues. A single count supports this clonotype. A read error may produce the germline difference seen at one junction end.

The chain uses TRBV3-1 and TRBJ2-7; no clear D. The sequence came from a woman aged 30 to 39 in good health. Source material: blood. CDR3 region: CTSRSRYEQYF. The CDR3 bases are TGTACCAGCAGAAGTCGCTACGAGCAGTACTTC.